Below, one TCR beta chain is given with its context. The assay was immunoSEQ multiplex PCR, and TCRdb's table has in-frame clones only and misses some. The sample records over 120,000 clones, 70% to 80% being singletons. The sample originates from a study of blood T cell repertoires in COVID-19. CDR3 size: 16 residues. The J segment lost 6 bases and the V segment lost 5 bases, leaving 10 bases of the junction unmatched. Looked up from germline, CDR1 is SGHNT and CDR2 is YENEEA. Sample: peripheral blood. This clonotype was sampled from a woman between 65 and 79 years old with COVID-19, enrolled during active disease. The chain has TRBV11-3 and TRBJ2-1, with 10 nucleotides matching TRBD1. CDR3 loop: CASSIRQGAGGNEQFF. CDR3 nucleotides: TGTGCCAGCAGCATCAGACAGGGGGCTGGGGGCAATGAGCAGTTCTTC.